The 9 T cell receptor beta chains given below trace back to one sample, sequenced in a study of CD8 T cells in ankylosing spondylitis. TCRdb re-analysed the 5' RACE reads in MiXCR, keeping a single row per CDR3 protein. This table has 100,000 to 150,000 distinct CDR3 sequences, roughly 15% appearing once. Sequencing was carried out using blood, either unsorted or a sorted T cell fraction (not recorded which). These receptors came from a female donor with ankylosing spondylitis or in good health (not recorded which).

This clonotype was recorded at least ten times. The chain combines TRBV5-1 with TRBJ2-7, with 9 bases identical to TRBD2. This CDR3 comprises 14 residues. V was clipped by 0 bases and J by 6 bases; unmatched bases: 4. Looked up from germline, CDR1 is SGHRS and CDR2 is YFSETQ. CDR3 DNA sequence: TGCGCCAGCAGCTTGGATAGCGGGGGTTTCGAGCAGTACTTC. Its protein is CASSLDSGGFEQYF.

The CDR3 nucleotides are TGTGCCAGCAGTTACTTGAAGACCCAGTACTTC. It yields the protein CASSYLKTQYF. The chain is built from TRBV6-5 and TRBJ2-5; D unclear. V lost 1 base and J lost 6, with 3 bases in between. This CDR3 has 11 residues. In germline, CDR1 is MNHEY, CDR2 SVGAGI.

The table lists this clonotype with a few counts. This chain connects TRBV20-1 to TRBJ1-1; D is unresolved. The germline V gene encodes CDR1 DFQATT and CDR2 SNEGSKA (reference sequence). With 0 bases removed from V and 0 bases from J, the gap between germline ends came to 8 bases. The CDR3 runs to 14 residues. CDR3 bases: TGCAGTGCTAGAGATCTGACAATGAACACTGAAGCTTTCTTT. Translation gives CSARDLTMNTEAFF.

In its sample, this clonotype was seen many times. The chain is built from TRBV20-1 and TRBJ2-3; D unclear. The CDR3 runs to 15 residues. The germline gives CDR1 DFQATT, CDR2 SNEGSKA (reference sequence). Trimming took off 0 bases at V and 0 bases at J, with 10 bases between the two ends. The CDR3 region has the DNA TGCAGTGCTAGAGATCCTGCGTCTAGCACAGATACGCAGTATTTT. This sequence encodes CSARDPASSTDTQYF.

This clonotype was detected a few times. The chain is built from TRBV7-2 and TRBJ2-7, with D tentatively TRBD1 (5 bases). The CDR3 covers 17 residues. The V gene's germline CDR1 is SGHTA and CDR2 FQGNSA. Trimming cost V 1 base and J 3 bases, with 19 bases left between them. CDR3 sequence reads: CASSLVGQGRINYEQYF. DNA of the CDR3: TGTGCCAGCAGCTTAGTAGGGCAGGGAAGAATCAACTACGAGCAGTACTTC. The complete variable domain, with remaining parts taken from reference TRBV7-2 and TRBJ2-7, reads GAGVSQSPSNKVTEKGKDVELRCDPISGHTALYWYRQSLGQGLEFLIYFQGNSAPDKSGLPSDRFSAERTGGSVSTLTIQRTQQEDSAVYLCASSLVGQGRINYEQYFGPGTRLTVT.

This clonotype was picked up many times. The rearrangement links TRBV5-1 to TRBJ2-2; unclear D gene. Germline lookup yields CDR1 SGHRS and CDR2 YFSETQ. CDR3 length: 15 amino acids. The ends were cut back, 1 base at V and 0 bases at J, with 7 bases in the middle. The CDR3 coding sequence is TGCGCCAGCAGCTTGACGGATGCGAACACCGGGGAGCTGTTTTTT. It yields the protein CASSLTDANTGELFF.

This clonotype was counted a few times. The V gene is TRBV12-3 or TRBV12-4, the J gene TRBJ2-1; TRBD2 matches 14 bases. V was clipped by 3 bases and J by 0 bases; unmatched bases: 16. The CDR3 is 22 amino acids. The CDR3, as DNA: TGTGCCAGCAGTTTCGCCAGGAAGGGACTAGCGGGAGCGGCTGGCTCCTACAATGAGCAGTTCTTC. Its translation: CASSFARKGLAGAAGSYNEQFF.

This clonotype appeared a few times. The CDR3 nucleotides read TGCAGTGCTAGAGATCTCGCTTTGGATACGCAGTATTTT. This gives the protein CSARDLALDTQYF. This chain joins TRBV20-1 and TRBJ2-3; D unresolved. Germline lookup yields CDR1 DFQATT and CDR2 SNEGSKA (reference sequence). CDR3 length equals 13 residues. V was trimmed by 0 bases and J by 6 bases, leaving 10 bases between them.

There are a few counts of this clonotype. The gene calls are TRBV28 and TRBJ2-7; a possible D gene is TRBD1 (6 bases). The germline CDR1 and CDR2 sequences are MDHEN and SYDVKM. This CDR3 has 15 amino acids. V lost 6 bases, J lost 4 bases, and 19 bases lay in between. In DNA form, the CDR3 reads TGTGCCAGCAGCCCCAACAGGGTGATGTATTACGAGCAGTACTTC. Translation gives CASSPNRVMYYEQYF.